Each of the 11 T cell receptor beta chains below was sequenced from the same sample in a study of PD-1 blockade in classical Hodgkin lymphoma. Clones were sequenced by immunoSEQ multiplex PCR, and TCRdb holds only the in-frame ones, with some missing. The sample contains fewer than 90,000 clones, approximately 93% of which appear only once. Time point of the sample: newly diagnosed, previously untreated cHL patient sample. Sequenced: peripheral blood mononuclear cells (PBMCs). These receptors all come from a human donor with classical Hodgkin lymphoma.

The chain couples TRBV7-2 to TRBJ2-1, with unresolved D. With 2 bases removed from V and 4 bases from J, the gap between germline ends came to 12 bases. Looked up from germline, CDR1 is SGHTA and CDR2 is FQGNSA. The CDR3 length is 15 residues. This CDR3 reads CASSLQPASYNEQFF. The CDR3 DNA reads as TGTGCCAGCAGCTTACAGCCGGCCTCTTACAATGAGCAGTTCTTC.

The rearrangement uses TRBV11-2 and TRBJ1-1; D gene uncertain. V shed 6 bases and J shed 8 bases, with 13 bases lying between them. The V gene's germline CDR1 is SGHAT and CDR2 FQNNGV. The CDR3 extends over 12 amino acids. The CDR3 loop is CASRLEGLEAFF. CDR3 DNA: TGTGCCAGCAGACTTGAAGGGTTGGAAGCTTTCTTT.

This clone was seen a single time. V and J are TRBV19 and TRBJ1-6; D gene uncertain. Germline CDR1 reads LNHDA; CDR2 reads SQIVND (reference sequence). V gave up 3 bases and J gave up 7 bases, with 10 bases separating them. The CDR3 is 14 residues long. Here the CDR3 DNA reads TGTGCCAGTAGTATCTGGAGTGAGAATTCACCCCTCCACTTT. Encoded protein: CASSIWSENSPLHF.

This rearrangement joins TRBV7-3 to TRBJ1-2, with D unresolved. This CDR3 is built from 14 residues. Germline V lookup: CDR1 SGHTA, CDR2 FQGTGA. V lost 5 bases, J lost 0 bases, and 10 bases lay in between. DNA of the CDR3: TGTGCCAGCAGCCCCACTCCTTCTAACTATGGCTACACCTTC. Translating gives CASSPTPSNYGYTF. Complete variable domain (other parts from reference TRBV7-3 and TRBJ1-2): GAGVSQTPSNKVTEKGKYVELRCDPISGHTALYWYRQSLGQGPEFLIYFQGTGAADDSGLPNDRFFAVRPEGSVSTLKIQRTERGDSAVYLCASSPTPSNYGYTFGSGTRLTVV.

The rearrangement links TRBV6-6 to TRBJ1-3, with no clear D. V lost 1 base and J lost 2, with 6 bases in between. The length of the CDR3 is 14 residues. Germline assignment: CDR1 MNHNY and CDR2 SVGAGI (reference sequence). The CDR3 spells CASSYFVPGNTIYF. DNA of the CDR3: TGTGCCAGCAGTTACTTTGTCCCTGGAAACACCATATATTTT.

The V gene is TRBV18, the J gene TRBJ1-4; TRBD1 is a possible D gene (5 bases). Germline V CDR1 and CDR2: KGHSH, LQKENI. The CDR3 contains 17 residues. V lost 2 bases and J lost 7, with 20 bases in between. CDR3 region: CASSPNRYGGYSEKLFF. CDR3 DNA sequence: TGTGCCAGCTCACCAAACCGGTACGGGGGATACAGTGAAAAACTGTTTTTT.

The chain carries TRBV2 and TRBJ2-1, with 7 nucleotides matching TRBD2. The germline V gene has CDR1 SNHLY and CDR2 FYNNEI. The trim removed 3 bases at V and 4 bases at J, leaving 3 bases unmatched. This CDR3 has 14 amino acids. CDR3 loop: CASSEELAYNEQFF. The CDR3 region has the DNA TGTGCCAGCAGTGAGGAACTAGCGTACAATGAGCAGTTCTTC. Supplemented by reference TRBV2 and TRBJ2-1, the full variable domain reads EPEVTQTPSHQVTQMGQEVILRCVPISNHLYFYWYRQILGQKVEFLVSFYNNEISEKSEIFDDQFSVERPDGSNFTLKIRSTKLEDSAMYFCASSEELAYNEQFFGPGTRLTVL.

This clone was picked up one time. The chain employs TRBV5-1 and TRBJ2-5, with TRBD1 identical over 8 bases. This CDR3 is built from 15 residues. The junction had 6 bases not matched to a gene; V was cut back by 1 base and J by 4 bases. Looked up from germline, CDR1 is SGHRS and CDR2 is YFSETQ. This CDR3 is CASSLWARGRETQYF. CDR3 DNA sequence: TGCGCCAGCAGCTTGTGGGCCAGGGGGCGAGAGACCCAGTACTTC.

This clone occurred once. The chain is built from TRBV18 and TRBJ1-5, with D perhaps matching TRBD1 (5 bases). Germline loops: CDR1 KGHSH, CDR2 LQKENI. Trimming shortened V by 1 base and J by 4 bases, and 5 bases separated the two germline ends. The CDR3 runs to 13 residues. Written as DNA, the CDR3 is TGTGCCAGCTCACCACAGGGGAATCAGCCCCAGCATTTT. Protein: CASSPQGNQPQHF.

The rearrangement joins TRBV18 to TRBJ2-1; tentatively, D is TRBD1 (5 bases). V dropped 0 bases and J dropped 5 bases, with 8 bases sitting between them. Germline V CDR1 and CDR2: KGHSH, LQKENI. This CDR3 has 14 residues. This CDR3 is CASSPPTVDNEQFF. CDR3 in DNA: TGTGCCAGCTCACCACCGACAGTCGACAATGAGCAGTTCTTC.

V and J are TRBV2 and TRBJ2-3; a weak D match, TRBD2 (5 bases). Germline V gene data show CDR1 as SNHLY and CDR2 as FYNNEI. This CDR3 contains 14 residues. V shed 3 bases and J shed 3 bases, with 10 bases lying between them. The chain's CDR3 is CASSEGRFTDTQYF. The CDR3 bases are TGTGCCAGCAGTGAGGGGAGATTTACAGATACGCAGTATTTT.